These 10 T cell receptor beta chains were all obtained from the same sample, sequenced in a study of blood T cell repertoires in COVID-19. The table came from immunoSEQ multiplex PCR; TCRdb's copy has only in-frame clones and leaves some out. The sample has about 160,000 clones, 79% seen once. The sample comprised peripheral blood. These receptors originate from a woman aged 55-70 years with COVID-19, enrolled during active disease.

This clone occurred a few times. The rearrangement links TRBV7-3 to TRBJ2-5; D is perhaps TRBD2 (5 bases). Between the trimmed V and J ends, which lost 5 bases and 5 bases, there was a span of 12 bases. Germline V CDR1 and CDR2: SGHTA, FQGTGA. The CDR3 loop spans 13 amino acids. CDR3 loop: CASSPGLGETQYF. CDR3 nucleotide sequence: TGTGCCAGCAGCCCCGGACTCGGGGAGACCCAGTACTTC.

The chain couples TRBV7-2 to TRBJ1-2, with 7 bases fitting TRBD1. The germline V gene encodes CDR1 SGHTA and CDR2 FQGNSA. V lost 2 bases, J lost 7 bases, and 13 bases stayed unmatched. The CDR3 is 16 amino acids. The CDR3, as DNA: TGTGCCAGCAGCTTAATCGGTACGCAGGGGGTGTTTGGCTACACCTTC. Protein product: CASSLIGTQGVFGYTF.

This clone was counted a few times. J is TRBJ2-7 and V is TRBV30; TRBD2 is a possible D gene (5 bases). Germline CDR1 GTSNPN, CDR2 SVGIG (reference sequence). V lost 2 bases, J lost 4 bases, and 12 bases lay in between. The CDR3 covers 13 residues. Written as DNA, the CDR3 is TGTGCCTGGAGTCCTCGGACTGCATACGAGCAGTACTTC. Amino acids: CAWSPRTAYEQYF.

The table lists this clone with a few counts. The chain recombines TRBV11-2 with TRBJ1-1; D not resolved. Trimming pared 2 bases from V and 1 base from J, leaving 11 bases between. Germline-derived CDR1 and CDR2 are SGHAT and FQNNGV. This CDR3 is built from 15 residues. The CDR3 DNA reads as TGTGCCAGCAGCTTATTGATGGCTCAGAACACTGAAGCTTTCTTT. The encoded protein is CASSLLMAQNTEAFF.

The chain recombines TRBV7-9 with TRBJ2-7; D uncertain. The V end was cut by 6 bases, the J end by 0 bases, with 9 bases between. The CDR3 loop spans 13 amino acids. From germline, CDR1 is SEHNR and CDR2 FQNEAQ (reference sequence). DNA for the CDR3: TGTGCCAGCAGTTGTCAGGTCTCCTACGAGCAGTACGTC. Protein sequence: CASSCQVSYEQYV.

The V gene is TRBV21-1, the J gene TRBJ2-7; TRBD1 is the table's D call and was not checked against the DNA. TRBV21-1 is a pseudogene. CDR3 length: 19 residues. As DNA, the CDR3 is TGTGCCAGCTGTCTAGGGGACAGGGGCCCCACAACGTCCATCTACGAGCAGTACTTC. Protein product: CASCLGDRGPTTSIYEQYF.

The chain employs TRBV7-3 and TRBJ1-1, with a weak D call TRBD1 (6 bases). Per the germline V gene, CDR1 is SGHTA and CDR2 is FQGTGA. V lost 5 bases and J 4 bases, leaving 17 bases between the germline ends. CDR3 size: 15 residues. The chain's CDR3 is CASSPTLGAITEAFF. The DNA for the CDR3 is TGTGCCAGCAGCCCTACCCTGGGGGCTATCACTGAAGCTTTCTTT.

J is TRBJ1-3 and V is TRBV4-2; 8 bases fit TRBD1. From germline, CDR1 is LGHNA and CDR2 YNFKEQ. With V trimmed by 0 bases and J by 3 bases, 4 bases remained unmatched. The CDR3 contains 16 residues. CDR3 bases: TGTGCCAGCAGCCAAGAGGCAGGGGGCAGTGGAAACACCATATATTTT. Translating gives CASSQEAGGSGNTIYF.

The count of this clone is one. The V gene is TRBV28, the J gene TRBJ1-5; possible D gene TRBD1, 6 bases. V was clipped by 6 bases and J by 4 bases, with 7 bases between them. There are 12 residues in the CDR3. Per the germline V gene, CDR1 is MDHEN and CDR2 is SYDVKM. The CDR3: CASRGANQPQHF. In nucleotides, the CDR3 is TGTGCCAGCAGGGGGGCTAATCAGCCCCAGCATTTT. Drawing the rest from reference TRBV28 and TRBJ1-5, the complete variable domain is DVKVTQSSRYLVKRTGEKVFLECVQDMDHENMFWYRQDPGLGLRLIYFSYDVKMKEKGDIPEGYSVSREKKERFSLILESASTNQTSMYLCASRGANQPQHFGDGTRLSIL.

This clone was counted ten times or more. The rearrangement uses TRBV6-5 and TRBJ1-2, with TRBD1 identical over 8 bases. Germline V gene sequence: CDR1 MNHEY, CDR2 SVGAGI. Unmatched junction bases numbered 7, after V lost 6 bases and J lost 4 bases. This CDR3 region has 14 residues. CDR3 sequence (DNA): TGTGCCAGCAGCCAGGGACAGGCGTTCTATGGCTACACCTTC. Its translation: CASSQGQAFYGYTF.